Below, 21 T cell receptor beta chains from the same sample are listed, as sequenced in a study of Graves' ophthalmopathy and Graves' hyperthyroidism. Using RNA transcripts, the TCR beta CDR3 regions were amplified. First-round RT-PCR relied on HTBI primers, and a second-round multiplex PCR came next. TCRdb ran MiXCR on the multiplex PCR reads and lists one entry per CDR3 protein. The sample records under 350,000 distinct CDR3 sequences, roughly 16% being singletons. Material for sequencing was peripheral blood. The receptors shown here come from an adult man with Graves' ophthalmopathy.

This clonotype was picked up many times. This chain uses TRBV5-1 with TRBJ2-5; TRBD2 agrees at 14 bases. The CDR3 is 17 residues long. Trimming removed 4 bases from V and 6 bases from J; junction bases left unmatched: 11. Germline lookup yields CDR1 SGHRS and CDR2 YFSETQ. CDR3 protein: CASSLRLAGGRWKTQYF. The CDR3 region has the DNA TGCGCCAGCAGCCTGAGACTAGCGGGGGGGAGATGGAAGACCCAGTACTTC.

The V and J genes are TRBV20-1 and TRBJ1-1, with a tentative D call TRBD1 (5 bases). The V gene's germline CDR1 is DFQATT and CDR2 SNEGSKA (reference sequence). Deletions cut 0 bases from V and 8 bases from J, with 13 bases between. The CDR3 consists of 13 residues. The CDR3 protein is CSARDGGALEAFF. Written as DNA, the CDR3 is TGCAGTGCTAGAGATGGCGGGGCATTAGAAGCTTTCTTT.

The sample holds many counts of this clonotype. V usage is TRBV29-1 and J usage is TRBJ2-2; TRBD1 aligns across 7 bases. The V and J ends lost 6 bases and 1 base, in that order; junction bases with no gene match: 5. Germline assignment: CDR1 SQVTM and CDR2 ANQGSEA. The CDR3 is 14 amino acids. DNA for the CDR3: TGCAGCGTCCTAGGGGGCTTGAACACCGGGGAGCTGTTTTTT. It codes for CSVLGGLNTGELFF.

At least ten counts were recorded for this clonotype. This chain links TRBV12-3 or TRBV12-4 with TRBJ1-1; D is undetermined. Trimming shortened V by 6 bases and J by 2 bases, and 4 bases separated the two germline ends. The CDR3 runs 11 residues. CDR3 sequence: CASRRNTEAFF. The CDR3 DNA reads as TGTGCCAGCAGACGTAACACTGAAGCTTTCTTT.

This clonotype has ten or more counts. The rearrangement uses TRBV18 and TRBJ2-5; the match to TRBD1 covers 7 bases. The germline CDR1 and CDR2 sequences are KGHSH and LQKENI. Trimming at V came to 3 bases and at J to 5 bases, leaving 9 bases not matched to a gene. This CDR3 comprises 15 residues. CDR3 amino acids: CASSPATGSGETQYF. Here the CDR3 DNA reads TGTGCCAGCTCACCGGCGACAGGGTCTGGGGAGACCCAGTACTTC.

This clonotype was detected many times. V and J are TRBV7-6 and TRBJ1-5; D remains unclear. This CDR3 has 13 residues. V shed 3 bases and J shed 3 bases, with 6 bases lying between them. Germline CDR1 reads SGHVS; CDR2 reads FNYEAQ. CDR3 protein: CASSFSHNQPQHF. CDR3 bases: TGTGCCAGCAGCTTTAGCCACAATCAGCCCCAGCATTTT.

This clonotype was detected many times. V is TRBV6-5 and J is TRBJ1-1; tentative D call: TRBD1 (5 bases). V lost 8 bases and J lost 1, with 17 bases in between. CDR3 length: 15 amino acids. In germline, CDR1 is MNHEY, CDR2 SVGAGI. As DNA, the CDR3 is TGTGCCAGCGCTGACTCGGGACTCCCGAACACTGAAGCTTTCTTT. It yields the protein CASADSGLPNTEAFF.

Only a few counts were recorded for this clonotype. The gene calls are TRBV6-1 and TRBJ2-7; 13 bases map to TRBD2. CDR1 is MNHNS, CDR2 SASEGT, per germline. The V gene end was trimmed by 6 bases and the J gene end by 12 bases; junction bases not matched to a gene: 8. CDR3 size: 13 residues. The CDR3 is CASRPTSGRDRYF. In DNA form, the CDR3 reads TGTGCCAGCAGACCCACTAGCGGGAGGGACAGGTACTTC.

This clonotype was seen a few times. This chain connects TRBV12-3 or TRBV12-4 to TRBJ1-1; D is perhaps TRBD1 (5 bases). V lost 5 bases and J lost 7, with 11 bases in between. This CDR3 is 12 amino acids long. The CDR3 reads CASSPTAFEAFF. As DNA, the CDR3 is TGTGCCAGCAGTCCGACAGCCTTTGAAGCTTTCTTT.

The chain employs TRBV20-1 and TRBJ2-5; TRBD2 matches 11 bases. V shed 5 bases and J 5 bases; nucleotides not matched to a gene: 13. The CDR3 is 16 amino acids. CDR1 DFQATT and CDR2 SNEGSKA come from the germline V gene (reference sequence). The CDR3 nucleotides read TGCAGTGCTCATACGGGACTAGCGGATGTCCGGGAGACCCAGTACTTC. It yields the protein CSAHTGLADVRETQYF.

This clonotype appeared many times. This CDR3 is CSARQAYSYEQYF. CDR3 nucleotides: TGCAGTGCTAGACAGGCCTACTCCTACGAGCAGTACTTC. The chain is built from TRBV20-1 and TRBJ2-7; no firm D call. Germline CDR1 is DFQATT and CDR2 is SNEGSKA (reference sequence). CDR3 length: 13 residues. V was clipped by 2 bases and J by 0 bases, with 8 bases between them.

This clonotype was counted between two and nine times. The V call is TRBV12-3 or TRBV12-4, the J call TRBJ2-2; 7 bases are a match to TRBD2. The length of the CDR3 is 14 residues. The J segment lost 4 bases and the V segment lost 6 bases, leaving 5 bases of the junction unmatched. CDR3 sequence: CASSRGGTTGELFF. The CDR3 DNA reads TGTGCCAGCAGCCGCGGGGGAACCACCGGGGAGCTGTTTTTT.

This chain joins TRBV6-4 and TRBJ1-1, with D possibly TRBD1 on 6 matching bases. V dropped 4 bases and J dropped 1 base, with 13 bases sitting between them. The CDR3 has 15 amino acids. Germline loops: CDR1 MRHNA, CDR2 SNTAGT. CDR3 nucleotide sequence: TGTGCCAGCAGTGCCAAACAGGGCCCGAACACTGAAGCTTTCTTT. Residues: CASSAKQGPNTEAFF.

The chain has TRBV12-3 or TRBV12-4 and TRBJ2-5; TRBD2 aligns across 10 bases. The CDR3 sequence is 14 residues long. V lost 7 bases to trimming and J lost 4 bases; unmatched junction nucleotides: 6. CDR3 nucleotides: TGTGCCAGCACCTTGAGCGGGAGGGGAGAGACCCAGTACTTC. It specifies CASTLSGRGETQYF.

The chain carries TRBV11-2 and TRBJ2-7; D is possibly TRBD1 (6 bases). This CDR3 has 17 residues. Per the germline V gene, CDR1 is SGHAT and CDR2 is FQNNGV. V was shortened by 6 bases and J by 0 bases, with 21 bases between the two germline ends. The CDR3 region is CASRERTARTLSYEQYF. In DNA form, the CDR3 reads TGTGCCAGCAGAGAAAGGACAGCACGGACCCTCTCCTACGAGCAGTACTTC.

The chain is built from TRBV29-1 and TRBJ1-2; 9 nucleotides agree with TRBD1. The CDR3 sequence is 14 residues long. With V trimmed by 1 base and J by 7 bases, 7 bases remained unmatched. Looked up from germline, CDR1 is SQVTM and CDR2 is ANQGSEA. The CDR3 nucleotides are TGCAGCGTTGAAGTCACACAGGGGGCGCTTGGCTACACCTTC. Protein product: CSVEVTQGALGYTF.

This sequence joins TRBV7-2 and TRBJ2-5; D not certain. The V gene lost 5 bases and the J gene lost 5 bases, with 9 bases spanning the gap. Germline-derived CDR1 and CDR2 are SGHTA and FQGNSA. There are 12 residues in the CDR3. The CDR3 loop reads CASSPSFETQYF. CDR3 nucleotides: TGTGCCAGCAGCCCTAGTTTTGAGACCCAGTACTTC.

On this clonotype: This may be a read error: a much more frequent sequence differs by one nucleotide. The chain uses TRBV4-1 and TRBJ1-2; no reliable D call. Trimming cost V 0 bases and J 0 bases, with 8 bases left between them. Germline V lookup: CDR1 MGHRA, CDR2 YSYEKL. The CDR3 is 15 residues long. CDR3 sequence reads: CASSQEEAANYGYTF. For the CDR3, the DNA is TGCGCCAGCAGCCAAGAGGAGGCCGCTAACTATGGCTACACCTTC.

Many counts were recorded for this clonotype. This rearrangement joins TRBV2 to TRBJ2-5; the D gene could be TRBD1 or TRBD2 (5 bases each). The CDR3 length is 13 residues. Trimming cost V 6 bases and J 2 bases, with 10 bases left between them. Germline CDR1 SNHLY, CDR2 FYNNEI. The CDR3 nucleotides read TGTGCCAGCAGACGGGACGTTCAAGAGACCCAGTACTTC. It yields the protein CASRRDVQETQYF. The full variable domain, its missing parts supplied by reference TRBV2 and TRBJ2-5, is EPEVTQTPSHQVTQMGQEVILRCVPISNHLYFYWYRQILGQKVEFLVSFYNNEISEKSEIFDDQFSVERPDGSNFTLKIRSTKLEDSAMYFCASRRDVQETQYFGPGTRLLVL.

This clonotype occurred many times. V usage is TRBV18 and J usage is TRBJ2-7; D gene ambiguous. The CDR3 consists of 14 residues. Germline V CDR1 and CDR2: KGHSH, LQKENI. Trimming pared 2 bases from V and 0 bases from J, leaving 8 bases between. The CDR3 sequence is CASSPVQSSYEQYF. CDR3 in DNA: TGTGCCAGCTCACCAGTCCAGAGCTCCTACGAGCAGTACTTC. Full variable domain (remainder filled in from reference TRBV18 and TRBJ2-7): NAGVMQNPRHLVRRRGQEARLRCSPMKGHSHVYWYRQLPEEGLKFMVYLQKENIIDESGMPKERFSAEFPKEGPSILRIQQVVRGDSAAYFCASSPVQSSYEQYFGPGTRLTVT.

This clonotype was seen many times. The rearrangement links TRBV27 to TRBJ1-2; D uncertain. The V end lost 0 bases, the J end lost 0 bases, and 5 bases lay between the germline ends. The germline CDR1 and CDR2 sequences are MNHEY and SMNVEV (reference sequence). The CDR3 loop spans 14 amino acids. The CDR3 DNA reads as TGTGCCAGCAGTTTATCGGGCGCTAACTATGGCTACACCTTC. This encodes CASSLSGANYGYTF.